The TCR beta chain under discussion was sequenced for a study of cytomegalovirus exposure and HLA in healthy donors. The PCR employed 60 Vbeta primers together with 13 Jbeta primers. Assay: immunoSEQ multiplex PCR; the TCRdb copy retains only in-frame clones and omits some. In the table there are approximately 190,000 clones, roughly 77% of which are singletons. Germline lookup yields CDR1 MNHEY and CDR2 SMNVEV (reference sequence). CDR3 length equals 16 residues. V shed 4 bases, J shed 0 bases, and the junction held 2 bases outside the gene matches. This receptor was obtained from a man aged 35-49 years in good health and CMV-seropositive. The sequencing input was PBMCs. The rearrangement links TRBV27 to TRBJ2-3; 12 bases fit TRBD2. The CDR3 region has the DNA TGTGCCAGCAGTTCCGGGACTAGCGGGAGCACAGATACGCAGTATTTT. This sequence encodes CASSSGTSGSTDTQYF.